This TCR beta chain appears in the sequencing data of a study of Ad26.COV2.S vaccination and SARS-CoV-2 variants. The data were produced by immunoSEQ multiplex PCR, yet TCRdb's version contains in-frame clones alone and is incomplete. The profile covers approximately 140,000 clones, with 75% to 90% appearing a single time and approximately 5.1% taken by the ten largest. In this sample, this clone turned up once. Germline V CDR1 and CDR2: SGHTA, FQGNSA. The V and J ends lost 6 bases and 3 bases, in that order; junction bases with no gene match: 3. The CDR3 is 15 residues long. The source was peripheral blood, collected after recovery from COVID-19. V and J are TRBV7-2 and TRBJ2-2; 11 bases map to TRBD2. The clonotype originates from a human donor who had recovered from COVID-19. CDR3 bases: TGTGCCAGCAGGGTAGCGGGGGGGGACACCGGGGAGCTGTTTTTT. Its translation is CASRVAGGDTGELFF.